The subject of this entry is one T cell receptor (beta chain). The antigen remains unidentified. For TCR beta, libraries came from quantitative 5'-RACE with molecular barcodes. A single record per CDR3 protein comes from TCRdb applying MiXCR to the 5' RACE reads. The table records 350,000 to 550,000 distinct CDR3 sequences, 25% to 30% of them present only once. Trimming at V came to 3 bases and at J to 2 bases, leaving 3 bases not matched to a gene. The CDR3 spans 15 residues. The data are from a study of CD8 T cells in ankylosing spondylitis. The study's findings and limits: What appeared characteristic of ankylosing spondylitis blood was a TCR beta motif of fewer than ten highly homologous variants. As for the disease-linked clones, they showed a CD8+ phenotype and occurred at relatively low frequencies in peripheral blood.

Sequenced input: blood, either unsorted or a sorted T cell fraction (not recorded which). This TCR came from a male donor with ankylosing spondylitis. This chain uses TRBV12-3 or TRBV12-4 with TRBJ1-2; 10 nucleotides align to TRBD1. CDR3 region: CASSFRGQGNYGYTF. The DNA of the CDR3 is TGTGCCAGCAGTTTCAGGGGACAGGGGAACTATGGCTACACCTTC.